By proportion, the clone carrying this T cell receptor (beta chain) is large. What it binds is not known. CDR3 length equals 14 residues. Trimming took off 5 bases at V and 5 bases at J, with 15 bases between the two ends. Study-level findings and limits: The TCR gene usage of tumor memory CD4+ T cells clustered together with blood and lymph node memory CD4+ cells and with lymph node naive CD4+ cells.

TRBV12-4/TRBJ1-2 clonotypes were amplified with adaptor-ligated barcode primers. Using its own MiXCR run on the multiplex PCR reads, TCRdb lists one record per CDR3 protein. The sample carries about 1,300 distinct CDR3 sequences, roughly 21% recorded once. The sequencing input was memory CD4+ T cells sorted from blood. Subset in this sample: memory CD4+ T cells, CD4+CD45RO+CD25-. This sequence joins TRBV12-3 or TRBV12-4 and TRBJ1-2; a possible D gene is TRBD1 (5 bases). The sequence was collected from a female donor with breast cancer. CDR3 DNA: TGTGCCAGCAGTCGAGACGCAGGGAAGTATGGCTACACCTTC. Translation gives CASSRDAGKYGYTF.